This TCR beta chain came from a study of blood T cell repertoires in COVID-19. The overall study: Sites in the United States, Italy and Spain provided acute and convalescent COVID-19 samples. T cells, B-cell-depleted T cells, or PBMCs supplied cDNA or gDNA.

Original processing methods: Scientists estimated how many nucleated cells there were by amplifying reference gene primers. Clones were read by immunoSEQ multiplex PCR, and TCRdb kept only the in-frame ones, dropping some. V and J calls and clone size are given by that table; D and trimming were obtained from the DNA. Here the sample spans around 230,000 clones, 83% being singletons. The germline V gene encodes CDR1 WNHNN and CDR2 SYGVQD (reference sequence). The CDR3 is 15 residues long. The V and J ends lost 3 bases and 3 bases, in that order; junction bases with no gene match: 4. Sequenced: peripheral blood. The receptor was derived from a woman aged 70-85 years with active or convalescent COVID-19. V usage is TRBV10-1 and J usage is TRBJ2-5, with 10 bases that match TRBD2. The CDR3 loop reads CASSESGGDEETQYF. DNA of the CDR3: TGCGCCAGCAGTGAAAGCGGGGGGGACGAAGAGACCCAGTACTTC.